Below are 10 T cell receptor beta chains sequenced from a single sample in a study of blood T cell repertoires in COVID-19 (dated by TCRdb to about 2020). Libraries were built with the immunoSEQ multiplex PCR assay. The source is immuneACCESS, and TCRdb retained only in-frame sequences with V and J called. Part of the clones is not carried over; for the studies checked, unresolved V genes explain less than half of this, and the remainder is unexplained. For this sample there are 250,000 or so clones; approximately 91% appear just once. The ten largest clones capture 1.2% of the sample. The specimen sequenced was PBMCs or T cells enriched from blood (not recorded which). Receptor source: a human donor in a cohort exposed to, infected with or recovered from COVID-19 (not recorded which). The donor label of this sample is uncertain.

The chain carries TRBV11-2 and TRBJ2-1; D might be TRBD2 (5 bases). V lost 4 bases and J lost 0, with 19 bases in between. The CDR3 sequence is 18 residues long. Germline assignment: CDR1 SGHAT and CDR2 FQNNGV. The CDR3 is CASSSRTLAIYSYNEQFF. In DNA form, the CDR3 reads TGTGCCAGCAGCTCCCGGACCCTAGCTATTTACTCCTACAATGAGCAGTTCTTC. Full variable domain (remainder filled in from reference TRBV11-2 and TRBJ2-1): EAGVAQSPRYKIIEKRQSVAFWCNPISGHATLYWYQQILGQGPKLLIQFQNNGVVDDSQLPKDRFSAERLKGVDSTLKIQPAKLEDSAVYLCASSSRTLAIYSYNEQFFGPGTRLTVL.

J is TRBJ1-4 and V is TRBV28; 9 bases are shared with TRBD1. The germline CDR1 and CDR2 sequences are MDHEN and SYDVKM. J gave up 5 bases and V 2 bases, and 3 bases lay outside the gene matches. The CDR3 length is 15 residues. The CDR3 is CASSLGDRANEKLFF. The CDR3 DNA follows: TGTGCCAGCAGTTTAGGGGACAGGGCCAATGAAAAACTGTTTTTT.

The chain uses TRBV19 and TRBJ1-5; D is possibly TRBD1 (6 bases). The germline CDR1 and CDR2 sequences are LNHDA and SQIVND (reference sequence). V lost 3 bases and J lost 7, with 10 bases in between. The CDR3 is 13 amino acids. The CDR3 sequence: CASSIRGGQPQHF. The CDR3 DNA reads as TGTGCCAGTAGTATTAGGGGGGGACAGCCCCAGCATTTT. The whole variable domain, remainder taken from reference TRBV19 and TRBJ1-5, is DGGITQSPKYLFRKEGQNVTLSCEQNLNHDAMYWYRQDPGQGLRLIYYSQIVNDFQKGDIAEGYSVSREKKESFPLTVTSAQKNPTAFYLCASSIRGGQPQHFGDGTRLSIL.

This clone was recorded only once. This chain links TRBV10-3 with TRBJ1-3, with 9 bases fitting TRBD1. Losses at the gene ends were 7 bases for V and 1 base for J; bases not matched to a gene: 5. This CDR3 is 15 amino acids long. Germline CDR1 and CDR2: ENHRY and SYGVKD. In DNA, the CDR3 is TGTGCCATCAAGTCCGGGACAGGGTCTGGAAACACCATATATTTT. Its translation is CAIKSGTGSGNTIYF.

The chain combines TRBV6-1 with TRBJ1-6, with TRBD1 as a possible D gene (5 bases). Trimming took off 2 bases at V and 7 bases at J, with 12 bases between the two ends. The V gene's germline CDR1 is MNHNS and CDR2 SASEGT. This CDR3 is built from 15 residues. As DNA, the CDR3 is TGTGCCAGCAGTGAAAGGTGGACACCGAATTCACCCCTCCACTTT. Its protein product is CASSERWTPNSPLHF.

The chain carries TRBV27 and TRBJ1-2; 8 bases map to TRBD1. V dropped 0 bases and J dropped 4; count of bases not matched to a gene: 10. The CDR3 has 17 residues. The germline V gene has CDR1 MNHEY and CDR2 SMNVEV (reference sequence). CDR3 amino acids: CASSLSLRQGHSYGYTF. CDR3 sequence (DNA): TGTGCCAGCAGTTTATCCCTCCGACAGGGGCACTCCTATGGCTACACCTTC.

CDR3 residues: CASSLIHQRGGTDTQYF. CDR3 sequence (DNA): TGTGCCAGCAGCTTAATCCACCAGCGGGGGGGCACAGATACGCAGTATTTT. This chain connects TRBV7-8 to TRBJ2-3; 9 nucleotides line up with TRBD2. This CDR3 is 17 amino acids long. The junction had 7 bases not matched to a gene; V was cut back by 2 bases and J by 1 base. Germline V gene lookup returns CDR1 SGHVS and CDR2 FQNEAQ.

This clone occurred a few times. This chain connects TRBV2 to TRBJ2-1; TRBD2 aligns across 10 bases. Germline assignment: CDR1 SNHLY and CDR2 FYNNEI. The CDR3 sequence is 15 residues long. Unmatched junction bases numbered 9, after V lost 4 bases and J lost 9 bases. The CDR3 spells CASSAERGGQGEQFF. CDR3 DNA: TGTGCCAGCAGTGCTGAGCGGGGGGGCCAGGGTGAGCAGTTCTTC.

V usage is TRBV5-4 and J usage is TRBJ1-4; 9 bases are a match to TRBD1. After removal of 5 bases from V and 8 bases from J, the junction contained 10 bases not matched to a gene. CDR1 is SGHNT and CDR2 is YYREEE in the germline V gene (reference sequence). The CDR3 consists of 15 residues. The CDR3 spells CASRITGTGNEKLFF. CDR3 sequence (DNA): TGTGCCAGCAGAATCACCGGGACAGGGAACGAAAAACTGTTTTTT.

The chain is built from TRBV10-3 and TRBJ1-6, with 8 bases identical to TRBD1. The CDR3 loop spans 15 amino acids. CDR1 and CDR2 from the germline V gene are ENHRY and SYGVKD. Trimming at V came to 6 bases and at J to 5 bases, leaving 6 bases not matched to a gene. CDR3: CAIRREDRDNSPLHF. CDR3 DNA sequence: TGTGCCATCAGGAGGGAGGACAGGGATAATTCACCCCTCCACTTT.